This TCR beta chain was sequenced for a study of T cells in Graves' hyperthyroidism and ophthalmopathy. In this sample, this clonotype turned up many times. Its target is not known. Exclusion followed for patients with uncontrolled infection, other autoimmune disease, pregnancy or lactation. Thyroid ultrasound, orbital computed tomography, clinical symptoms, and serum thyroxine and TRAb underpinned diagnoses. PBMCs were collected from an approximately 9.4 ml volume of fresh peripheral blood. Study-level results: In simple terms, a model built on 13 V-J features told ophthalmopathy apart from stable hyperthyroidism.

The junction had 2 bases not matched to a gene; V was cut back by 6 bases and J by 4 bases. CDR3 length equals 14 residues. Researchers amplified the TCR beta CDR3 regions from RNA transcripts. Using the HTBI primer set, a first-round RT-PCR was run on the TCR CDR3. TCRdb reanalysed the multiplex PCR reads using MiXCR and keeps one entry per CDR3 protein. The repertoire has about 480,000 distinct CDR3 sequences, approximately 25% of them found once; the top ten carry around 11%. This sequence was found in a woman in her 30s with Graves' ophthalmopathy. Specimen: blood. The V gene is TRBV12-3 or TRBV12-4, the J gene TRBJ1-5, with 11 nucleotides matching TRBD1. DNA for the CDR3: TGTGCCAGCAGAGGGACAGGGGGAAATCAGCCCCAGCATTTT. Its protein is CASRGTGGNQPQHF.